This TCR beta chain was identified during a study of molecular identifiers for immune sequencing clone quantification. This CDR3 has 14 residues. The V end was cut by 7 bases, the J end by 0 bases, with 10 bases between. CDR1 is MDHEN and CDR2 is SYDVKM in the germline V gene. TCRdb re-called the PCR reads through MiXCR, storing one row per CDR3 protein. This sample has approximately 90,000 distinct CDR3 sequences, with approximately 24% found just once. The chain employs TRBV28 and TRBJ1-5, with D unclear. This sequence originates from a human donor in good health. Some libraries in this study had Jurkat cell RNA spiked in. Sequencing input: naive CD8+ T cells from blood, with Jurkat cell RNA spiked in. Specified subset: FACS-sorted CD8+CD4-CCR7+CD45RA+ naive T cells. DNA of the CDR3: TGTGCCAGCAAAAGAAGTTATAGCAATCAGCCCCAGCATTTT. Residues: CASKRSYSNQPQHF.